The next 16 T cell receptor beta chains were all read from a single sample in a study of blood T cell repertoires in COVID-19. Method: immunoSEQ multiplex PCR; TCRdb's copy keeps in-frame clones and lacks some. The sample has some 290,000 clones; about 88% are singletons. The sequenced sample consisted of peripheral blood. The receptors were gathered from a woman aged 25 to 39 with COVID-19, enrolled during active disease.

The chain combines TRBV6-6 with TRBJ2-7, with a possible D match to TRBD1 (7 bases). V lost 2 bases, J lost 5 bases, and 19 bases lay in between. The germline V gene encodes CDR1 MNHNY and CDR2 SVGAGI (reference sequence). The CDR3 is made up of 16 amino acids. CDR3 DNA: TGTGCCAGCAGTTACACGAGGGACTCAGGGGGGAACGAGCAGTACTTC. Encoded protein: CASSYTRDSGGNEQYF.

CDR3 protein: CSASERLAVSYEQYF. The CDR3, as DNA: TGCAGTGCTAGTGAAAGGCTAGCGGTGTCCTACGAGCAGTACTTC. The chain uses TRBV20-1 and TRBJ2-7; 7 nucleotides line up with TRBD2. V dropped 3 bases and J dropped 1; count of bases not matched to a gene: 9. This CDR3 has 15 amino acids. Per germline, CDR1 DFQATT and CDR2 SNEGSKA (reference sequence).

This sequence joins TRBV27 and TRBJ1-5, with D hard to call. Germline CDR1 MNHEY, CDR2 SMNVEV (reference sequence). This CDR3 spans 16 amino acids. V gave up 0 bases and J gave up 4 bases, with 13 bases separating them. CDR3 sequence: CASSLSFPGGNQPQHF. In nucleotides, the CDR3 is TGTGCCAGCAGTTTATCGTTCCCAGGAGGGAATCAGCCCCAGCATTTT.

V and J are TRBV2 and TRBJ1-6, with 7 nucleotides matching TRBD1. Germline assignment: CDR1 SNHLY and CDR2 FYNNEI. The CDR3 is made up of 15 amino acids. V was clipped by 7 bases and J by 0 bases; unmatched bases: 3. The DNA for the CDR3 is TGTGCCAGCATGGCAGGGGGCTCCTATAATTCACCCCTCCACTTT. It is translated as CASMAGGSYNSPLHF. Drawing the rest from reference TRBV2 and TRBJ1-6, the complete variable domain is EPEVTQTPSHQVTQMGQEVILRCVPISNHLYFYWYRQILGQKVEFLVSFYNNEISEKSEIFDDQFSVERPDGSNFTLKIRSTKLEDSAMYFCASMAGGSYNSPLHFGNGTRLTVT.

This clone was recorded once. The V call is TRBV27, the J call TRBJ1-6; 8 bases are a match to TRBD1. From germline, CDR1 is MNHEY and CDR2 SMNVEV (reference sequence). There are 17 residues in the CDR3. V gave up 3 bases and J gave up 6 bases; unmatched junction bases: 10. CDR3 bases: TGTGCCAGCAGTTTTGGGGCAGGGGGCCTTGGTAATTCACCCCTCCACTTT. Encoded protein: CASSFGAGGLGNSPLHF.

Concerning this clone: Other DNA sequences from this sample encode an identical CDR3 as well. The rearrangement uses TRBV29-1 and TRBJ2-2; TRBD1 matches 8 bases. The CDR3 totals 12 residues. The germline V gene has CDR1 SQVTM and CDR2 ANQGSEA. J gave up 6 bases and V 4 bases, and 1 base lay outside the gene matches. The chain's CDR3 is CSVGQGPGELFF. The CDR3 bases are TGCAGCGTTGGACAGGGGCCCGGGGAGCTGTTTTTT.

The chain employs TRBV9 and TRBJ2-7, with D hard to call. V was pared by 4 bases and J by 3 bases, with 14 bases between. The CDR3 covers 14 residues. The germline V gene encodes CDR1 SGDLS and CDR2 YYNGEE. This chain's CDR3 is CASSIGPGYYEQYF. CDR3 sequence (DNA): TGTGCCAGCAGCATAGGGCCGGGTTACTACGAGCAGTACTTC.

The genes are TRBV14 and TRBJ1-1, with D possibly matching TRBD1 (5 bases). The CDR3 has 13 residues. Trimming removed 2 bases from V and 1 base from J, with 5 bases in between. Germline CDR1 and CDR2: SGHDN and FVKESK. DNA of the CDR3: TGTGCCAGCAGCCAACAGGGGAACACTGAAGCTTTCTTT. This sequence encodes CASSQQGNTEAFF.

The chain is built from TRBV27 and TRBJ2-7; 7 positions match TRBD1. Germline V gene lookup returns CDR1 MNHEY and CDR2 SMNVEV (reference sequence). This CDR3 has 13 amino acids. V lost 8 bases, J lost 6 bases, and 10 bases stayed unmatched. The CDR3: CASATGTVREQYF. The CDR3 coding sequence is TGTGCCAGCGCAACCGGGACAGTCCGCGAGCAGTACTTC.

CDR3 amino acids: CASRASGVFEQYF. The CDR3 DNA follows: TGTGCCAGCCGGGCTAGCGGGGTCTTCGAGCAGTACTTC. The rearrangement links TRBV6-5 to TRBJ2-7; 9 positions match TRBD2. With 8 bases clipped from V and 6 bases from J, the junction kept 8 bases outside the gene matches. Germline V gene data show CDR1 as MNHEY and CDR2 as SVGAGI. The CDR3 runs to 13 residues.

The V call is TRBV24-1, the J call TRBJ2-3; 9 nucleotides align to TRBD1. J was trimmed by 4 bases and V by 0 bases; bases with no gene match: 4. The CDR3 consists of 16 residues. The germline V gene encodes CDR1 KGHDR and CDR2 SFDVKD. This CDR3 is CATSDLGTGRADTQYF. The CDR3 bases are TGTGCCACCAGTGATTTGGGGACAGGGAGAGCAGATACGCAGTATTTT.

The table lists this clone with a count of one. V is TRBV19 and J is TRBJ1-5; D is unclear. V gave up 5 bases and J gave up 1 base, with 12 bases separating them. The germline V gene encodes CDR1 LNHDA and CDR2 SQIVND (reference sequence). The CDR3 totals 15 residues. In nucleotides, the CDR3 is TGTGCCAGTAGTTTCCAGACGAGGAGCAATCAGCCCCAGCATTTT. As protein: CASSFQTRSNQPQHF.

The chain's CDR3 is CASSPWDRGNEKLFF. CDR3 bases: TGTGCCAGCAGCCCCTGGGACAGGGGGAATGAAAAACTGTTTTTT. The chain links TRBV3-1 (or the pseudogene TRBV3-2) to TRBJ1-4; 11 bases are a match to TRBD1. Germline V gives CDR1 LGHDT, CDR2 YNNKEL (reference sequence). The CDR3 totals 15 residues. V was clipped by 4 bases and J by 5 bases; unmatched bases: 3.

This sequence joins TRBV5-4 and TRBJ1-6, with D uncertain. Trimming stripped 0 bases from V and 6 bases from J, with 10 bases between. The CDR3 runs 15 residues. CDR1 and CDR2 from the germline V gene are SGHNT and YYREEE (reference sequence). The CDR3 DNA is TGTGCCAGCAGCTTGGGGGAGGGATTTAATTCACCCCTCCACTTT. Translated, it gives CASSLGEGFNSPLHF.

The chain employs TRBV21-1 and TRBJ2-2; no DNA check was done on the table's D call, TRBD2. TRBV21-1 is labeled a pseudogene. The CDR3 totals 14 residues. CDR3 residues: CASSTRLATGELFF. The CDR3 nucleotides read TGTGCCAGCAGCACCCGACTTGCCACCGGGGAGCTGTTTTTT.

The J gene is TRBJ1-2, the V gene TRBV29-1; tentative D call: TRBD1 (5 bases). V was cut by 3 bases and J by 5 bases, with 19 bases left in between. This CDR3 spans 15 amino acids. Per germline, CDR1 SQVTM and CDR2 ANQGSEA. The CDR3 reads CSVDPALGGVYGYTF. The CDR3, as DNA: TGCAGCGTTGATCCCGCACTTGGGGGGGTTTATGGCTACACCTTC.